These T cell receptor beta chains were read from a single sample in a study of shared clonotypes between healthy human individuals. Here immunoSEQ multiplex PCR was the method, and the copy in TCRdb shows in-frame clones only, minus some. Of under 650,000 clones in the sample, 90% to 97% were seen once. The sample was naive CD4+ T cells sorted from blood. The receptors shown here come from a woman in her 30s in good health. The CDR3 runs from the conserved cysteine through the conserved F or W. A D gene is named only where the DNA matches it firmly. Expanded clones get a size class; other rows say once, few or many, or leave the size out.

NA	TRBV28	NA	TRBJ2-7	CASSLSAGLSYEQYF	TGTGCCAGCAGTTTATCTGCGGGTCTCTCCTACGAGCAGTACTTC
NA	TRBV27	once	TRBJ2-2	CASSLSPFLGVNTGELFF	TGTGCCAGCAGTTTATCCCCCTTCTTGGGGGTGAACACCGGGGAGCTGTTTTTT
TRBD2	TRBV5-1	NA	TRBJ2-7	CASSPWTSGSEQYF	TGCGCCAGCAGCCCCTGGACTAGCGGGAGCGAGCAGTACTTC
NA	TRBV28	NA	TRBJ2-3	CASLRYLGGARADTQYF	TGTGCCAGCCTCCGTTACCTAGGGGGGGCGCGGGCAGATACGCAGTATTTT
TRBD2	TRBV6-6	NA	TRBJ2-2	CASSSPIAGVFGELFF	TGTGCCAGCAGTTCCCCCATAGCGGGAGTTTTCGGGGAGCTGTTTTTT
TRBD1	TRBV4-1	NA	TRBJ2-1	CASSYPDRGRGNEQFF	TGCGCCAGCAGCTACCCCGACAGGGGGCGCGGGAATGAGCAGTTCTTC
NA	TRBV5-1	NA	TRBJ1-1	CASSASTAMNTEAFF	TGCGCCAGCAGCGCGTCGACAGCCATGAACACTGAAGCTTTCTTT
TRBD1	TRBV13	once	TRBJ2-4	CASSRTGKNIQYF	TGTGCCAGCAGCCGGACAGGGAAAAACATTCAGTACTTC
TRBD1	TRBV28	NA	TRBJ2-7	CASRNPGQGVVQYF	TGTGCCAGCAGAAATCCGGGACAGGGGGTTGTGCAGTACTTC
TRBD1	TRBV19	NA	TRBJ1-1	CASSHRGNTEAFF	TGTGCCAGTAGTCACAGGGGGAACACTGAAGCTTTCTTT
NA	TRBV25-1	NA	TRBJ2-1	CASSEYYHNEQFF	TGTGCCAGCAGTGAATATTACCACAATGAGCAGTTCTTC
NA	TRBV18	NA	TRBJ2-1	CASSPRGYEQFF	TGTGCCAGCTCACCACGAGGGTATGAGCAGTTCTTC
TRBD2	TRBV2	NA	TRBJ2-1	CASRRRGLADYNEQFF	TGTGCCAGCAGGCGCAGGGGACTAGCGGACTACAATGAGCAGTTCTTC
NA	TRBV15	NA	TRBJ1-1	CATSTPGGRYDTEAFF	TGTGCCACCAGCACCCCTGGGGGCCGGTACGACACTGAAGCCTTCTTT
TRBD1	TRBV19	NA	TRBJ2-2	CASSTHGTGGTGELFF	TGTGCCAGTAGTACTCACGGGACAGGGGGCACCGGGGAGCTGTTTTTT
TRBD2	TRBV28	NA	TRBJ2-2	CASSLLGLAGPGELFF	TGTGCCAGCAGTTTATTGGGCCTAGCGGGACCCGGGGAGCTGTTTTTT
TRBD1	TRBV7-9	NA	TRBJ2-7	CASSFSRTGANLHYEQYF	TGTGCCAGCAGCTTCTCAAGGACAGGCGCAAATTTACACTACGAGCAGTACTTC
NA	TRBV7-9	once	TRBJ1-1	CASSGGNSEAFF	TGTGCCAGCAGCGGGGGTAACAGTGAAGCTTTCTTT
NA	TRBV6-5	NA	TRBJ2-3	CASSYSGRRTDTQYF	TGTGCCAGCAGTTACTCGGGCAGGCGCACAGATACGCAGTATTTT
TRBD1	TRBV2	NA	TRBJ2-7	CASSLRQGDEQYF	TGTGCCAGCAGTCTAAGACAGGGAGACGAGCAGTACTTC
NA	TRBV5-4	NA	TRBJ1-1	CASSKGQGRVF	TGTGCCAGCAGCAAGGGACAAGGAAGGGTCTTT
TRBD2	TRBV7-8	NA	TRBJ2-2	CASSFQASGYTGELFF	TGTGCCAGCAGCTTCCAAGCTAGCGGTTACACCGGGGAGCTGTTTTTT
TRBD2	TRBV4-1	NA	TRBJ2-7	CASSQEGRGYEQYF	TGCGCCAGCAGCCAAGAGGGGAGGGGATACGAGCAGTACTTC
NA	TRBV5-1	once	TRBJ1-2	CASSLAHRRGRDYGYTF	TGCGCCAGCAGCTTGGCCCATCGAAGAGGAAGGGACTATGGCTACACCTTC
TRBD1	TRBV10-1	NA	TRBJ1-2	CASSPGGRYGYTF	TGCGCCAGCAGTCCAGGGGGACGCTATGGCTACACCTTC
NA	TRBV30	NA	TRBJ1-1	CAWKRVGTMNTEAFF	TGTGCCTGGAAACGGGTCGGCACCATGAACACTGAAGCTTTCTTT
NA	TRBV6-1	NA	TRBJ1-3	CAISPVLGNTIYF	TGTGCCATCAGCCCGGTACTTGGAAACACCATATATTTT
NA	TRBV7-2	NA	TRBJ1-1	CASSRTTGPTEAFF	TGTGCCAGCAGCAGGACCACAGGGCCGACTGAAGCTTTCTTT
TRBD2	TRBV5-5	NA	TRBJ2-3	CASSPGLVFPDTQYF	TGTGCCAGCAGCCCTGGACTAGTTTTCCCAGATACGCAGTATTTT
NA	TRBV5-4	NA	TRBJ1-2	CASSPGGPTNYGYTF	TGTGCCAGCAGCCCTGGGGGACCTACTAACTATGGCTACACCTTC
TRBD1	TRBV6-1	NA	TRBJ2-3	CASSEDRGQDTQYF	TGTGCCAGCAGTGAGGACAGGGGGCAGGATACGCAGTATTTT
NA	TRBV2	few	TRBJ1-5	CAMGDESNQPQHF	TGTGCCATGGGGGACGAGAGCAATCAGCCCCAGCATTTT
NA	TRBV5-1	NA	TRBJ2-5	CASSFSQETQYF	TGCGCCAGCAGCTTTTCCCAAGAGACCCAGTACTTC
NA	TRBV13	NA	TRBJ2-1	CASSPQRSSYNEQFF	TGTGCCAGCAGCCCCCAGCGGAGCTCCTACAATGAGCAGTTCTTC
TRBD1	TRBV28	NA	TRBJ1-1	CASSHGDRFYDMNTEAFF	TGTGCCAGTTCCCACGGGGACAGGTTCTATGATATGAACACTGAAGCTTTCTTT
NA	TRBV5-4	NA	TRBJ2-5	CASSTGQGQETQYF	TGTGCCAGCAGCACTGGCCAGGGGCAAGAGACCCAGTACTTC
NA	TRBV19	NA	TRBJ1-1	CASRRSDWNTEAFF	TGTGCCAGTCGTAGGTCCGATTGGAACACTGAAGCTTTCTTT
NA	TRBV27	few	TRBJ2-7	CASRDRSYEQYF	TGTGCCAGCAGAGACAGGAGCTACGAGCAGTACTTC
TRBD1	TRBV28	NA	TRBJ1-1	CASTTGQRNTEAFF	TGTGCCAGCACCACGGGACAGAGAAACACTGAAGCTTTCTTT
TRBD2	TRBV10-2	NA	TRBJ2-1	CASTRLAGASDNEQFF	TGCGCCAGCACGAGACTAGCGGGGGCGAGTGACAATGAGCAGTTCTTC
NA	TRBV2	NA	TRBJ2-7	CASSGVSGREQYF	TGTGCCAGCAGTGGGGTTAGCGGAAGGGAGCAGTACTTC
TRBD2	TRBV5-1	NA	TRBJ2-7	CASRTGLASYEQYF	TGCGCCAGCAGAACAGGACTAGCCTCCTACGAGCAGTACTTC
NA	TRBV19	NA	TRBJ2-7	CASSSSDSFNEQYF	TGTGCCAGTAGTAGCTCGGACAGTTTCAACGAGCAGTACTTC
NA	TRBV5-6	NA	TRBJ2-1	CASSLAGAGRTLANEQFF	TGTGCCAGCAGCTTGGCCGGCGCGGGAAGAACCTTGGCCAATGAGCAGTTCTTC
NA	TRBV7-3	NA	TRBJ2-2	CASSLGLNTGELFF	TGTGCCAGCAGCTTAGGCCTCAACACCGGGGAGCTGTTTTTT